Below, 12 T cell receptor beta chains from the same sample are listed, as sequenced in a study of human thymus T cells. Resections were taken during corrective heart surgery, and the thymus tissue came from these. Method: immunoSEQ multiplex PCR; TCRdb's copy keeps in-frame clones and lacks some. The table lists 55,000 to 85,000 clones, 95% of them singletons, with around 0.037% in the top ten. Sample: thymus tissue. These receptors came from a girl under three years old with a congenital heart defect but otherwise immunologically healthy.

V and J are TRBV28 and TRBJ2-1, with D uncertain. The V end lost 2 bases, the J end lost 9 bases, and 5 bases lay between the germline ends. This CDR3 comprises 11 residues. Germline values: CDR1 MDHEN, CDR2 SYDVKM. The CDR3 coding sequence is TGTGCCAGCAGTTTACCGGGTGAGCAGTTCTTC. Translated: CASSLPGEQFF.

The CDR3 DNA reads TGTGCCAGCAGGACACCCGGGACAGGGGACTACGAGCAGTACTTC. Amino acids: CASRTPGTGDYEQYF. V is TRBV6-1 and J is TRBJ2-7; 10 bases are shared with TRBD1. The CDR3 sequence is 15 residues long. V lost 6 bases, J lost 3 bases, and 8 bases stayed unmatched. CDR1 MNHNS and CDR2 SASEGT come from the germline V gene.

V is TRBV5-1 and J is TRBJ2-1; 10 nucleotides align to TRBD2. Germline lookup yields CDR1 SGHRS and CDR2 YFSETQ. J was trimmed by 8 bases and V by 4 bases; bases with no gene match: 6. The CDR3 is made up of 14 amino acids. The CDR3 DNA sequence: TGCGCCAGCAGCCCGGAGCGGGAGGGCCATGAGCAGTTCTTC. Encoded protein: CASSPEREGHEQFF.

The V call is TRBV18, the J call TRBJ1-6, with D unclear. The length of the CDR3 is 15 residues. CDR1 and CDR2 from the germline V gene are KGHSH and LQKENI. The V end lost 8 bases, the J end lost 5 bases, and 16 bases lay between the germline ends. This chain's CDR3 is CASSLGQENNSPLHF. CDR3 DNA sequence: TGTGCCAGCAGTCTCGGGCAGGAAAATAATTCACCCCTCCACTTT.

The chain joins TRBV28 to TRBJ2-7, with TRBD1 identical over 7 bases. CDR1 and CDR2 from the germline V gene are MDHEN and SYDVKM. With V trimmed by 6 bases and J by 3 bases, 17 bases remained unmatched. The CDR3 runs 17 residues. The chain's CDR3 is CASSSLPPTGPDYEQYF. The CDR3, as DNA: TGTGCCAGCAGCTCTCTCCCTCCGACAGGGCCAGACTACGAGCAGTACTTC.

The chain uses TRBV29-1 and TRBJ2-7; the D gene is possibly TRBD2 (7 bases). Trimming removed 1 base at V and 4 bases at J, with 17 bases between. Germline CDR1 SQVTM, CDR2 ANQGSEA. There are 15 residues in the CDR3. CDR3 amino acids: CSVEVRGLAVYEQYF. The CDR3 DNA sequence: TGCAGCGTTGAAGTCCGGGGGCTAGCGGTGTACGAGCAGTACTTC.

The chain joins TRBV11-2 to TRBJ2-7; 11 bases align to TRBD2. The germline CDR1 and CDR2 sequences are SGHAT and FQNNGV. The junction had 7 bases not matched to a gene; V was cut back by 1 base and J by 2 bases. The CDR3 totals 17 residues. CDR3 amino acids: CASSLVGTSGSPYEQYF. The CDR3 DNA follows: TGTGCCAGCAGCTTAGTCGGGACTAGCGGTTCCCCCTACGAGCAGTACTTC.

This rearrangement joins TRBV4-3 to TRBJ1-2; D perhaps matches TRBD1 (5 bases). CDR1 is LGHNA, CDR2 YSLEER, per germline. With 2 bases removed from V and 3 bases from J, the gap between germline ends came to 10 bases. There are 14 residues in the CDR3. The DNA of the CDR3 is TGCGCCAGCAGCCAACAGGGCGCGGACTATGGCTACACCTTC. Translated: CASSQQGADYGYTF.

The CDR3 sequence is CASSDRGGYTF. In DNA form, the CDR3 reads TGTGCCAGCTCCGACAGGGGTGGCTACACCTTC. The chain links TRBV18 to TRBJ1-2; 8 nucleotides agree with TRBD1. V lost 6 bases and J lost 7; bases outside the gene matches: 1. This CDR3 is 11 amino acids long. Germline V lookup: CDR1 KGHSH, CDR2 LQKENI.

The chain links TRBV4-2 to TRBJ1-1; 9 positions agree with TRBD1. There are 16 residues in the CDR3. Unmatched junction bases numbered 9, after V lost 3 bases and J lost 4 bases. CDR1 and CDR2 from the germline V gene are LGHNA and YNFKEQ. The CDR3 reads CASSQEIRQGVTEAFF. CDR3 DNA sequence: TGTGCCAGCAGCCAGGAGATTCGACAGGGGGTCACTGAAGCTTTCTTT.

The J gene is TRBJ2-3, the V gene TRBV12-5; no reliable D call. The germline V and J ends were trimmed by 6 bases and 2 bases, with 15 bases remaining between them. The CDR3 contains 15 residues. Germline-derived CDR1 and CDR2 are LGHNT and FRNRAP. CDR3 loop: CASGVDLSYTDTQYF. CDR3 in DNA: TGTGCTAGTGGCGTCGACCTCTCTTACACAGATACGCAGTATTTT. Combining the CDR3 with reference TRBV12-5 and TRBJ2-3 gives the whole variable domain DARVTQTPRHKVTEMGQEVTMRCQPILGHNTVFWYRQTMMQGLELLAYFRNRAPLDDSGMPKDRFSAEMPDATLATLKIQPSEPRDSAVYFCASGVDLSYTDTQYFGPGTRLTVL.

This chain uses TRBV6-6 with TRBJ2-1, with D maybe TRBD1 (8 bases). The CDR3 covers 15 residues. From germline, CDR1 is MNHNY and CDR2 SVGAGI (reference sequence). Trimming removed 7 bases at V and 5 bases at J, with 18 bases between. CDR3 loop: CASTRKQGGDNEQFF. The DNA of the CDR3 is TGTGCCAGCACCAGAAAACAGGGGGGGGACAATGAGCAGTTCTTC.